Listed below are T cell receptor beta chains from one sample, sequenced in a study of cytomegalovirus exposure and HLA in healthy donors. TCRdb keeps only in-frame clones here, not all; method: immunoSEQ multiplex PCR. This table holds 100,000 to 150,000 clones, 6.5% to 9.5% found once. The sequenced sample was PBMCs. These receptors all come from a woman between 40 and 50 years old in good health and CMV-seropositive. The CDR3 runs from the conserved cysteine through the conserved F or W. A D gene is named only where the DNA matches it firmly. Size is stated for part of the rows, as once, few or many counts, or as a class when the clone is expanded.

>-|TRBJ1-5|TRBD1|TRBV19
TGTGCCAGTAGTATGGGACAGAGGAATCAGCCCCAGCATTTT
CASSMGQRNQPQHF
>-|TRBJ2-1|-|TRBV7-6
TGTGCCAGCAGCTCCTGGACTAACAAAATCATTAATGAGCAGTTCTTC
CASSSWTNKIINEQFF
>few|TRBJ2-1|TRBD2|TRBV9
TGTGCCAGCAGCGTTCTGACTAGCGGGGGTTACAATGAGCAGTTCTTC
CASSVLTSGGYNEQFF
>-|TRBJ1-1|TRBD1|TRBV5-1
TGCGCCAGCCAGGTCGGGACAGGGCCGACTGAAGCTTTCTTT
CASQVGTGPTEAFF
>few|TRBJ2-6|-|TRBV15
TGTGCCACCAGCAGAGATCAGGTCGCTGGGGCCAACGTCCTGACTTTC
CATSRDQVAGANVLTF
>few|TRBJ2-1|TRBD2|TRBV14
TGTGCCAGCAGCCCAGTAAGCGGGGGGGCCGGGAATGAGCAGTTCTTC
CASSPVSGGAGNEQFF
>few|TRBJ2-1|TRBD2|TRBV5-5
TGTGCCAGCAGCCCACTAGCGGGGGAAACTGAGCAGTTCTTC
CASSPLAGETEQFF
>few|TRBJ2-7|TRBD2|TRBV7-9
TGTGCCAGCAGCCTCCAAGGTAGCGGGAACTACGAGCAGTACTTC
CASSLQGSGNYEQYF
>few|TRBJ2-7|-|TRBV19
TGTGCCAGTAGTATAACAGGGAGCTCCTACGAGCAGTACTTC
CASSITGSSYEQYF
>-|TRBJ1-1|TRBD1|TRBV5-6
TGTGCCAGCAGCCCCCCGGGACAGGGGAGGGACACTGAAGCTTTCTTT
CASSPPGQGRDTEAFF
>-|TRBJ2-3|TRBD1|TRBV6-6
TGTGCCAGCAGGACATCCGGGACAGGGGGCAACGATACGCAGTATTTT
CASRTSGTGGNDTQYF
>-|TRBJ1-4|-|TRBV7-2
TGTGCCAGCAGACCACCCGGGACATTGGAAAAACTGTTTTTT
CASRPPGTLEKLFF
>few|TRBJ1-6|-|TRBV5-1
TGCGCCAGCAGCTTGGCACGGGAGTCTAATTCACCCCTCCACTTT
CASSLARESNSPLHF
>few|TRBJ2-7|TRBD2|TRBV28
TGTGCCAGCAGTACGCGGGGGGAAAGGTCCTACGAGCAGTACTTC
CASSTRGERSYEQYF
>-|TRBJ1-1|-|TRBV2
TGTGCCAGCAGTGTCGGGGTCGGTTGGGACACTGAAGCTTTCTTT
CASSVGVGWDTEAFF
>-|TRBJ2-1|-|TRBV5-6
TGTGCCAGAAGACGGGTCCATGAGCAGTTCTTC
CARRRVHEQFF
>few|TRBJ2-3|-|TRBV30
TGTGCCTTCCTAGGAGGTGGCAGGCCAAGCACAGATACGCAGTATTTT
CAFLGGGRPSTDTQYF